A single sample gave rise to the 25 T cell receptor beta chains below, sequenced in a study of control samples from healthy donors and cancer patients. Some clones are missing from TCRdb's copy, which holds only in-frame ones; the method was immunoSEQ multiplex PCR. The profile shows 12,000 to 15,000 clones, 60% to 80% of them singletons. Sequenced sample: formalin-fixed, paraffin-embedded tissue. The receptors were gathered from a female donor with lung cancer.

The CDR3 spells CASSYHRQDSYEQYF. The CDR3 DNA reads as TGTGCCAGCAGTTATCATCGACAGGACTCCTACGAGCAGTACTTC. The V call is TRBV6-2 or TRBV6-3, the J call TRBJ2-7; a weak D match, TRBD1 (6 bases). Germline V gives CDR1 MNHEY, CDR2 SVGEGT. Trimming took 3 bases from V and 0 from J, leaving 12 bases between them. The CDR3 has 15 amino acids.

The chain is built from TRBV7-2 and TRBJ2-1, with 13 bases identical to TRBD2. V trimming: 1 base; J trimming: 3 bases; junction bases outside the gene matches: 6. The germline V gene encodes CDR1 SGHTA and CDR2 FQGNSA. The CDR3 consists of 18 residues. The CDR3 loop reads CASSLVGTSGAHYNEQFF. The CDR3, as DNA: TGTGCCAGCAGCTTAGTCGGGACTAGCGGGGCCCACTACAATGAGCAGTTCTTC.

The CDR3 coding sequence is TGTGCCAGTAGTATAAGGGCGGAGCTCGGCGAGCAGTACTTC. It codes for CASSIRAELGEQYF. The rearrangement links TRBV19 to TRBJ2-7; D is unresolved. This CDR3 has 14 residues. V was shortened by 2 bases and J by 6 bases, with 14 bases between the two germline ends. Germline V CDR1 and CDR2: LNHDA, SQIVND (reference sequence).

Written as DNA, the CDR3 is TGTGCCAGCAGCAAAGACCGATTCTCCTACGAGCAGTACTTC. Amino acids: CASSKDRFSYEQYF. The rearrangement uses TRBV7-2 and TRBJ2-7; D is undetermined. The CDR3 has 14 amino acids. Trimming shortened V by 5 bases and J by 0 bases, and 11 bases separated the two germline ends. Germline CDR1 reads SGHTA; CDR2 reads FQGNSA.

The chain employs TRBV28 and TRBJ2-1; no reliable D call. Germline V gene data show CDR1 as MDHEN and CDR2 as SYDVKM. V was cut by 6 bases and J by 5 bases, with 5 bases left in between. The CDR3 loop spans 11 amino acids. CDR3 protein: CASSVDNEQFF. The DNA of the CDR3 is TGTGCCAGCAGCGTGGACAATGAGCAGTTCTTC.

The DNA for the CDR3 is TGTGCCAGCAGCTTTGGACAGAAGGACCACACTGAAGCTTTCTTT. It yields the protein CASSFGQKDHTEAFF. The chain couples TRBV5-8 to TRBJ1-1; D is possibly TRBD1 (6 bases). The germline V gene has CDR1 SGHTS and CDR2 YDEGEE. The V gene lost 2 bases and the J gene lost 3 bases, with 14 bases spanning the gap. The CDR3 is 15 residues long.

This clone was counted a few times. This chain connects TRBV6-4 to TRBJ1-5; possibly TRBD1 for D (6 bases). The CDR3 has 15 amino acids. Germline CDR1 is MRHNA and CDR2 is SNTAGT. The germline V and J ends were trimmed by 0 bases and 3 bases, with 9 bases remaining between them. CDR3 region: CASSDSAGANQPQHF. The CDR3 region has the DNA TGTGCCAGCAGTGACTCGGCAGGGGCCAATCAGCCCCAGCATTTT.

With respect to this clone: Being one base from a much bigger clone, this may be a read error. The same CDR3 arises from other DNA sequences in this sample as well. V and J are TRBV6-5 and TRBJ2-5, with D uncertain. Germline CDR1 reads MNHEY; CDR2 reads SVGAGI. CDR3 length: 13 amino acids. CDR3 amino acids: CASSYSDGETQYF. The CDR3 region has the DNA TGTGCTAGCAGTTACTCCGACGGAGAGACCCAGTACTTC.

The chain joins TRBV7-2 to TRBJ2-1; 12 nucleotides agree with TRBD1. The trim removed 5 bases at V and 7 bases at J, leaving 9 bases unmatched. Germline V lookup: CDR1 SGHTA, CDR2 FQGNSA. The CDR3 has 16 amino acids. The CDR3 spells CASSLQGQGAGNEQFF. The DNA for the CDR3 is TGTGCCAGCAGCCTACAGGGACAGGGGGCTGGGAATGAGCAGTTCTTC. Complete variable domain (other parts from reference TRBV7-2 and TRBJ2-1): GAGVSQSPSNKVTEKGKDVELRCDPISGHTALYWYRQSLGQGLEFLIYFQGNSAPDKSGLPSDRFSAERTGGSVSTLTIQRTQQEDSAVYLCASSLQGQGAGNEQFFGPGTRLTVL.

Written as DNA, the CDR3 is TGTGCCAGCAGTGAAGCGCAGGGGGCGGGCTATGGCTACACCTTC. As protein: CASSEAQGAGYGYTF. The V gene is TRBV6-1, the J gene TRBJ1-2, with TRBD1 identical over 8 bases. V shed 0 bases, J shed 4 bases, and the junction held 4 bases outside the gene matches. From germline, CDR1 is MNHNS and CDR2 SASEGT. This CDR3 is 15 amino acids long.

V gene TRBV7-2 combines with J gene TRBJ2-6; no firm D call. Germline CDR1 SGHTA, CDR2 FQGNSA. The length of the CDR3 is 14 residues. Trimming removed 3 bases from V and 4 bases from J, with 7 bases in between. Written as DNA, the CDR3 is TGTGCCAGCAGCTTTAGGCCCGGGGCCAACGTCCTGACTTTC. Its translation is CASSFRPGANVLTF.

The CDR3: CASSVGQGAVGYTF. CDR3 coding DNA: TGTGCCAGCAGCGTAGGACAGGGGGCTGTCGGCTACACCTTC. V and J are TRBV5-4 and TRBJ1-2; 11 nucleotides match TRBD1. J gave up 8 bases and V 4 bases, and 7 bases lay outside the gene matches. The germline gives CDR1 SGHNT, CDR2 YYREEE (reference sequence). The CDR3 sequence is 14 residues long.

This clone was found once. The V call is TRBV10-3, the J call TRBJ2-5; D ambiguous. V was pared by 11 bases and J by 0 bases, with 10 bases between. The CDR3 runs to 12 residues. The germline V gene encodes CDR1 ENHRY and CDR2 SYGVKD. CDR3 residues: CAVGPNQETQYF. The CDR3 DNA sequence: TGTGCCGTGGGTCCGAACCAAGAGACCCAGTACTTC.

On this clone: The sample has other DNA sequences that encode this CDR3 too. This chain uses TRBV3-1 (or the pseudogene TRBV3-2) with TRBJ2-1; possible D gene TRBD2, 5 bases. Trimming removed 2 bases at V and 4 bases at J, with 15 bases between. This CDR3 spans 16 amino acids. In germline, CDR1 is LGHDT, CDR2 YNNKEL (reference sequence). CDR3 sequence (DNA): TGTGCCAGCAGCCAAAGATGGGGAGCGGATTACAATGAGCAGTTCTTC. The encoded protein is CASSQRWGADYNEQFF.

The chain has TRBV18 and TRBJ1-2, with 9 bases fitting TRBD1. The CDR3 extends over 16 amino acids. Germline V gene sequence: CDR1 KGHSH, CDR2 LQKENI. J lost 0 bases, V lost 4 bases, and 6 bases had no gene match. The CDR3 DNA sequence: TGTGCCAGCTCACTAGGACAGGGGACCTCTAACTATGGCTACACCTTC. Encoded protein: CASSLGQGTSNYGYTF.

The count of this clone is one. CDR3 coding DNA: TGTGCCAGCAGCTCCTCAACCACCCTACTAAGGGACACTGAAGCTTTCTTT. Its protein product is CASSSSTTLLRDTEAFF. The rearrangement joins TRBV27 to TRBJ1-1; D remains ambiguous. Looked up from germline, CDR1 is MNHEY and CDR2 is SMNVEV (reference sequence). The V gene lost 6 bases and the J gene lost 3 bases, with 23 bases spanning the gap. The CDR3 spans 17 residues.

The chain employs TRBV4-3 and TRBJ1-2; 8 nucleotides match TRBD1. The J segment lost 7 bases and the V segment lost 4 bases, leaving 14 bases of the junction unmatched. Germline V gene data show CDR1 as LGHNA and CDR2 as YSLEER. CDR3 length equals 16 residues. CDR3 DNA sequence: TGCGCCAGCAGCCCTTCCTTCGGACAGGGTTTGGTTGGCTACACCTTC. Residues: CASSPSFGQGLVGYTF.

The chain combines TRBV4-2 with TRBJ2-7; D tentatively fits TRBD1 or TRBD2 (5 bases each). The CDR3 covers 15 residues. From germline, CDR1 is LGHNA and CDR2 YNFKEQ. Trimming pared 5 bases from V and 5 bases from J, leaving 19 bases between. The CDR3 here is CASSARQGPRDEQYF. The CDR3 DNA is TGTGCCAGCAGCGCCCGTCAGGGACCGAGGGACGAGCAGTACTTC.

The rearrangement links TRBV6-2 or TRBV6-3 to TRBJ2-1; 7 nucleotides agree with TRBD2. Germline assignment: CDR1 MNHEY and CDR2 SVGEGT. CDR3 length equals 14 residues. With V trimmed by 0 bases and J by 4 bases, 0 bases remained unmatched. The CDR3 region is CASSYSSGYNEQFF. CDR3 DNA: TGTGCCAGCAGTTACTCTAGCGGGTACAATGAGCAGTTCTTC.

The rearrangement joins TRBV5-6 to TRBJ2-7; perhaps TRBD2 as D (5 bases). This CDR3 spans 14 amino acids. The V gene lost 2 bases and the J gene lost 2 bases, with 11 bases spanning the gap. Germline values: CDR1 SGHDT, CDR2 YYEEEE. CDR3 bases: TGTGCCAGCAGCTTCTGGCGGGCTCCCTACGAGCAGTACTTC. Its protein is CASSFWRAPYEQYF.

The gene calls are TRBV7-9 and TRBJ2-1, with D perhaps TRBD2 (5 bases). There are 12 residues in the CDR3. The V gene lost 3 bases and the J gene lost 12 bases, with 12 bases spanning the gap. Germline V gene data show CDR1 as SEHNR and CDR2 as FQNEAQ (reference sequence). CDR3 in DNA: TGTGCCAGCAGCTTCCCGGGGAGCTTGCAGTTCTTC. Protein sequence: CASSFPGSLQFF.

The chain joins TRBV10-3 to TRBJ1-2; 7 nucleotides match TRBD1. With 2 bases clipped from V and 7 bases from J, the junction kept 4 bases outside the gene matches. The CDR3 consists of 13 residues. Germline assignment: CDR1 ENHRY and CDR2 SYGVKD. This CDR3 is CAISEDQGGGYTF. CDR3 sequence (DNA): TGTGCCATCAGTGAGGATCAGGGGGGTGGCTACACCTTC.

The V and J genes are TRBV6-6 and TRBJ1-2; a possible D gene is TRBD1 (5 bases). There are 13 residues in the CDR3. V was cut by 8 bases and J by 4 bases, with 14 bases left in between. Germline CDR1 reads MNHNY; CDR2 reads SVGAGI (reference sequence). CDR3 amino acids: CASEDSSSYGYTF. The CDR3 DNA is TGTGCCAGCGAAGACAGTTCATCCTATGGCTACACCTTC.

This clone showed up just a few times. CDR3 protein: CASSERQGSNEAFF. DNA of the CDR3: TGTGCCAGCAGTGAACGACAGGGCTCAAACGAAGCTTTCTTT. The rearrangement uses TRBV2 and TRBJ1-1; 7 bases line up with TRBD1. The CDR3 extends over 14 amino acids. Germline assignment: CDR1 SNHLY and CDR2 FYNNEI. J was trimmed by 8 bases and V by 2 bases; bases with no gene match: 8. Complete variable domain (other parts from reference TRBV2 and TRBJ1-1): EPEVTQTPSHQVTQMGQEVILRCVPISNHLYFYWYRQILGQKVEFLVSFYNNEISEKSEIFDDQFSVERPDGSNFTLKIRSTKLEDSAMYFCASSERQGSNEAFFGQGTRLTVV.

The chain employs TRBV3-1 (or the pseudogene TRBV3-2) and TRBJ2-1, with D tentatively TRBD1 or TRBD2 (5 bases each). V shed 7 bases and J shed 5 bases, with 15 bases lying between them. CDR1 is LGHDT, CDR2 YNNKEL, per germline (reference sequence). The CDR3 loop spans 14 amino acids. The CDR3 DNA is TGTGCCAGCACACAACGGGGCCTTGACAATGAGCAGTTCTTC. Its protein product is CASTQRGLDNEQFF.